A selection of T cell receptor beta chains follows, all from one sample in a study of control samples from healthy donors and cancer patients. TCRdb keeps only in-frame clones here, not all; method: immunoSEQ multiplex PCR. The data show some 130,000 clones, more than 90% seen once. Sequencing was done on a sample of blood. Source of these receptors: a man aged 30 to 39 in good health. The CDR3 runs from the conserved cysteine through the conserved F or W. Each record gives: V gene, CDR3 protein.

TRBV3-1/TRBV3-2	CASSPGGPEQYF
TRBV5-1	CASSLGSGETLHF
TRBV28	CASSGTDEETQYF
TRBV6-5	CASSRTGTGNYEQYF
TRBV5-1	CASSPRQATPYGYTF
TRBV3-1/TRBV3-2	CASSQAVWDRTSSPLHF
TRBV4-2	CASSQENQPYNEQFF
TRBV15	CATSGSGPYNEQFF
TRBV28	CASGFTGGYGYTF
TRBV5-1	CASSLALGLAGYNEQFF
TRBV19	CASSINRAENEKLFF
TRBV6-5	CASSFRGPYEQYF
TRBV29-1	CSVLITTGLSETQYF